The 27 T cell receptor beta chains given below trace back to one sample, sequenced in a study of beta chain features in type 1 diabetes. Study-wide findings and caveats: Shortening that was moderate but significant affected the TCRB CDR3s of Type 1 diabetes patients in all four CD4+ subsets.

Of the isolated RNA, all was reverse transcribed, and so the sequenced material was expressed TCRB transcripts. Measured with immunoSEQ multiplex PCR; TCRdb has only the in-frame clones, and not every one. The sample carries a few hundred thousand clones, 20% recorded once. Their antigen targets remain unknown. Material for sequencing was naive CD4+ T cells from blood. The receptors were sampled from a woman aged 40-49 years with type 1 diabetes.

This clone was counted between two and nine times. The V call is TRBV28, the J call TRBJ2-7, with 8 bases matching TRBD1. V was pared by 6 bases and J by 0 bases, with 7 bases of the junction left unmatched. The germline gives CDR1 MDHEN, CDR2 SYDVKM. CDR3 size: 15 residues. The CDR3 bases are TGTGCCAGCAGAACCCGGGACAGGTCCTCCTACGAGCAGTACTTC. Encoded protein: CASRTRDRSSYEQYF. The variable domain in full, completed from reference TRBV28 and TRBJ2-7, reads DVKVTQSSRYLVKRTGEKVFLECVQDMDHENMFWYRQDPGLGLRLIYFSYDVKMKEKGDIPEGYSVSREKKERFSLILESASTNQTSMYLCASRTRDRSSYEQYFGPGTRLTVT.

The rearrangement uses TRBV28 and TRBJ2-1; TRBD2 matches 9 bases. The CDR3 spans 15 residues. Germline CDR1 reads MDHEN; CDR2 reads SYDVKM. V lost 7 bases to trimming and J lost 0 bases; unmatched junction nucleotides: 4. The CDR3 nucleotides are TGTGCCAGCAACGTAGCGGGGGCCTCCTACAATGAGCAGTTCTTC. It encodes CASNVAGASYNEQFF.

This clone has just a few counts. V gene TRBV4-3 combines with J gene TRBJ1-1, with TRBD1 as a possible D gene (6 bases). V was shortened by 2 bases and J by 6 bases, with 10 bases between the two germline ends. Germline-derived CDR1 and CDR2 are LGHNA and YSLEER. CDR3 length: 13 residues. CDR3 amino acids: CASSQRGASEAFF. For the CDR3, the DNA is TGCGCCAGCAGCCAACGGGGGGCGTCTGAAGCTTTCTTT.

The chain joins TRBV5-1 to TRBJ2-1; D is unclear. This CDR3 spans 15 amino acids. CDR1 and CDR2 from the germline V gene are SGHRS and YFSETQ. V was clipped by 0 bases and J by 5 bases, with 12 bases between them. As DNA, the CDR3 is TGCGCCAGCAGCTTGGAACAGTCAAGACACAATGAGCAGTTCTTC. As protein: CASSLEQSRHNEQFF.

The J gene is TRBJ2-3, the V gene TRBV4-2, with D possibly matching TRBD2 (5 bases). The CDR3 consists of 16 residues. The V and J ends lost 0 bases and 0 bases respectively, with 10 bases between them. The germline gives CDR1 LGHNA, CDR2 YNFKEQ. CDR3 in DNA: TGTGCCAGCAGCCAAGAAGGCGAGGGCAGCACAGATACGCAGTATTTT. It translates to CASSQEGEGSTDTQYF.

This clone was found a few times. The V and J genes are TRBV28 and TRBJ2-5; D may be TRBD1 (11 bases). Germline lookup yields CDR1 MDHEN and CDR2 SYDVKM. This CDR3 has 18 amino acids. V was clipped by 6 bases and J by 5 bases, with 28 bases between them. The CDR3 spells CASSLSGTGGLAMETQYF. The CDR3 DNA is TGTGCCAGCAGCCTCTCCGGGACAGGGGGACTAGCGATGGAGACCCAGTACTTC.

This clone showed up just a few times. The chain recombines TRBV28 with TRBJ1-5; 10 bases line up with TRBD1. This CDR3 is 17 amino acids long. Germline CDR1 MDHEN, CDR2 SYDVKM. V was clipped by 6 bases and J by 5 bases; unmatched bases: 13. CDR3 amino acids: CASRDLPGQGYYQPQHF. DNA for the CDR3: TGTGCCAGCAGGGACTTGCCGGGACAGGGGTACTATCAGCCCCAGCATTTT.

This clone was seen a few times. The chain has TRBV28 and TRBJ2-5, with TRBD2 identical over 8 bases. Germline V gives CDR1 MDHEN, CDR2 SYDVKM. The CDR3 length is 18 residues. Trimming cost V 0 bases and J 2 bases; bases outside gene matches: 11. CDR3 in DNA: TGTGCCAGCAGTTTATGGCCTGGGCCTAGCGGGCGACAAGAGACCCAGTACTTC. It is translated as CASSLWPGPSGRQETQYF.

The CDR3 region is CASFLGQINTEAFF. Written as DNA, the CDR3 is TGTGCCAGCTTCCTGGGACAGATTAACACTGAAGCTTTCTTT. The chain has TRBV7-9 and TRBJ1-1, with TRBD1 identical over 7 bases. This CDR3 comprises 14 residues. V was clipped by 8 bases and J by 2 bases; unmatched bases: 8. Germline values: CDR1 SEHNR, CDR2 FQNEAQ (reference sequence). The full variable domain, in which reference TRBV7-9 and TRBJ1-1 provide the parts outside the CDR3, is DTGVSQNPRHKITKRGQNVTFRCDPISEHNRLYWYRQTLGQGPEFLTYFQNEAQLEKSRLLSDRFSAERPKGSFSTLEIQRTEQGDSAMYLCASFLGQINTEAFFGQGTRLTVV.

This clone was counted between two and nine times. The chain combines TRBV29-1 with TRBJ2-1; 7 nucleotides line up with TRBD2. CDR3 size: 13 residues. The ends lost 3 bases at V and 10 bases at J; junction bases unmatched: 9. Looked up from germline, CDR1 is SQVTM and CDR2 is ANQGSEA. CDR3 residues: CSVDLVREKEQFF. The CDR3, as DNA: TGCAGCGTTGATCTGGTGCGGGAGAAGGAGCAGTTCTTC.

This clone was observed a handful of times. The chain links TRBV29-1 to TRBJ2-5, with 9 bases that match TRBD1. The trim removed 6 bases at V and 4 bases at J, leaving 15 bases unmatched. Germline loops: CDR1 SQVTM, CDR2 ANQGSEA. The CDR3 has 16 residues. In DNA, the CDR3 is TGCAGCGTAGCTCTACCGGGACAGGGATTTGGAGAGACCCAGTACTTC. This translates into CSVALPGQGFGETQYF. Variable domain in full (rest from reference TRBV29-1 and TRBJ2-5): SAVISQKPSRDICQRGTSLTIQCQVDSQVTMMFWYRQQPGQSLTLIATANQGSEATYESGFVIDKFPISRPNLTFSTLTVSNMSPEDSSIYLCSVALPGQGFGETQYFGPGTRLLVL.

This clone has more than one count but fewer than ten. The chain combines TRBV7-6 with TRBJ1-4, with D perhaps TRBD1 (5 bases). The CDR3 has 16 amino acids. The ends were cut back, 4 bases at V and 8 bases at J, with 20 bases in the middle. From germline, CDR1 is SGHVS and CDR2 FNYEAQ. The CDR3 sequence: CASSSVVGGLQEKLFF. The CDR3, as DNA: TGTGCCAGCAGCTCCGTAGTCGGGGGACTGCAGGAAAAACTGTTTTTT.

V usage is TRBV7-2 and J usage is TRBJ2-1, with a weak D call TRBD1 (5 bases). This CDR3 comprises 15 residues. CDR1 is SGHTA, CDR2 FQGNSA, per germline. Trimming cost V 3 bases and J 9 bases, with 18 bases left between them. The CDR3 sequence: CASSLLGQGIGEQFF. The CDR3 DNA reads as TGTGCCAGCAGCTTGTTAGGGCAGGGTATCGGTGAGCAGTTCTTC.

This clone has just a few counts. V is TRBV6-6 and J is TRBJ2-3; 8 bases agree with TRBD2. CDR1 is MNHNY, CDR2 SVGAGI, per germline (reference sequence). The CDR3 sequence is 14 residues long. Trimming took 6 bases from V and 0 from J; bases not matched to a gene: 2. The CDR3 DNA sequence: TGTGCCAGCAGCCCGGGGGGGAGCACAGATACGCAGTATTTT. The encoded protein is CASSPGGSTDTQYF.

J is TRBJ2-5 and V is TRBV7-3, with TRBD1 as a possible D gene (8 bases). The CDR3 totals 15 residues. Trimming shortened V by 5 bases and J by 9 bases, and 22 bases separated the two germline ends. Germline CDR1 SGHTA, CDR2 FQGTGA. The CDR3 region is CASSQTGEGRRAQYF. CDR3 bases: TGTGCCAGCAGCCAGACAGGGGAGGGTCGAAGGGCCCAGTACTTC.

This chain joins TRBV2 and TRBJ1-5; 8 positions agree with TRBD1. V lost 6 bases, J lost 7 bases, and 8 bases stayed unmatched. Germline V gene lookup returns CDR1 SNHLY and CDR2 FYNNEI. This CDR3 is 14 amino acids long. The CDR3 DNA sequence: TGTGCCAGCAGCCCGGACAGGGTTGGGCAGCCCCAGCATTTT. Its translation: CASSPDRVGQPQHF.

For the CDR3, the DNA is TGTGCCAGCAGTGGGAGGGGCCGAGGGGAGACCCAGTACTTC. This codes for CASSGRGRGETQYF. This rearrangement joins TRBV27 to TRBJ2-5, with 7 bases aligning to TRBD2. The V gene end was trimmed by 5 bases and the J gene end by 5 bases; junction bases not matched to a gene: 8. The CDR3 extends over 14 amino acids. The germline gives CDR1 MNHEY, CDR2 SMNVEV (reference sequence).

This clone turned up a few times. The chain has TRBV14 and TRBJ2-7, with D tentatively TRBD2 (6 bases). V dropped 0 bases and J dropped 3 bases, with 12 bases sitting between them. The CDR3 runs to 15 residues. The germline gives CDR1 SGHDN, CDR2 FVKESK. The CDR3 loop is CASSQDLGSGYEQYF. Written as DNA, the CDR3 is TGTGCCAGCAGCCAAGATCTTGGTAGCGGCTACGAGCAGTACTTC.

The J gene is TRBJ1-1, the V gene TRBV30, with a weak D call TRBD1 (6 bases). Germline CDR1 is GTSNPN and CDR2 is SVGIG (reference sequence). CDR3 length equals 15 residues. Deletions cut 1 base from V and 3 bases from J, with 15 bases between. CDR3 amino acids: CAWSGRGGSDTEAFF. In nucleotides, the CDR3 is TGTGCCTGGAGTGGGAGAGGGGGTAGTGACACTGAAGCTTTCTTT.

This clone was recorded a few times. This rearrangement joins TRBV4-3 to TRBJ1-4; TRBD1 agrees at 10 bases. CDR1 LGHNA and CDR2 YSLEER come from the germline V gene. V was clipped by 4 bases and J by 0 bases; unmatched bases: 2. This CDR3 comprises 16 residues. The CDR3 loop is CASSLGQGTTNEKLFF. CDR3 sequence (DNA): TGCGCCAGCAGCCTGGGACAGGGGACAACTAATGAAAAACTGTTTTTT.

A few counts support this clone. The sample holds other DNA sequences that translate to the same CDR3. The chain uses TRBV20-1 and TRBJ1-2, with 7 bases identical to TRBD1. J gave up 8 bases and V 3 bases, and 3 bases lay outside the gene matches. Germline loops: CDR1 DFQATT, CDR2 SNEGSKA (reference sequence). The CDR3 consists of 11 residues. In DNA form, the CDR3 reads TGCAGTGCTAGCCCAGGGGGGGGCTACACCTTC. Its protein product is CSASPGGGYTF.

This clone showed up just a few times. This chain connects TRBV9 to TRBJ2-1, with 14 bases lining up with TRBD2. The CDR3 extends over 17 amino acids. Per germline, CDR1 SGDLS and CDR2 YYNGEE. Trimming removed 4 bases from V and 2 bases from J; junction bases left unmatched: 5. The chain's CDR3 is CASSLGTSGSPYNEQFF. The CDR3 coding sequence is TGTGCCAGCAGCCTCGGGACTAGCGGGAGCCCCTACAATGAGCAGTTCTTC.

The chain uses TRBV25-1 and TRBJ1-2; D gene unclear. Trimming removed 6 bases from V and 3 bases from J, with 17 bases in between. The length of the CDR3 is 15 residues. Germline V gene sequence: CDR1 MGHDK, CDR2 SYGVNS. In DNA, the CDR3 is TGTGCCAGCAGCCTAACATCGGGTCGGGACTATGGCTACACCTTC. Protein sequence: CASSLTSGRDYGYTF.

V and J are TRBV5-8 and TRBJ2-7; 7 positions match TRBD1. The CDR3 length is 13 residues. Trimming cost V 4 bases and J 3 bases; bases outside gene matches: 4. Germline CDR1 and CDR2: SGHTS and YDEGEE. The CDR3 region is CASSHGQVYEQYF. The CDR3 DNA reads as TGTGCCAGCAGCCACGGACAGGTCTACGAGCAGTACTTC.

This clone came up a few times. Other DNA variants within this sample encode the same CDR3. This chain uses TRBV30 with TRBJ2-5; the match to TRBD2 covers 9 bases. The CDR3 contains 12 residues. In germline, CDR1 is GTSNPN, CDR2 SVGIG (reference sequence). The CDR3 sequence is CGVGGRVGTQYF. Here the CDR3 DNA reads TGTGGAGTCGGCGGGAGGGTTGGGACCCAGTACTTC.

This chain connects TRBV7-9 to TRBJ1-1, with 7 bases matching TRBD1. CDR1 and CDR2 from the germline V gene are SEHNR and FQNEAQ (reference sequence). The CDR3 runs 16 residues. V was pared by 2 bases and J by 1 base, with 7 bases of the junction left unmatched. CDR3 nucleotides: TGTGCCAGCAGCTTATTCCCGACAGGGAAGAACACTGAAGCTTTCTTT. Its protein product is CASSLFPTGKNTEAFF. The whole variable domain, remainder taken from reference TRBV7-9 and TRBJ1-1, is DTGVSQNPRHKITKRGQNVTFRCDPISEHNRLYWYRQTLGQGPEFLTYFQNEAQLEKSRLLSDRFSAERPKGSFSTLEIQRTEQGDSAMYLCASSLFPTGKNTEAFFGQGTRLTVV.

This clone turned up a few times. V is TRBV7-9 and J is TRBJ1-1; D uncertain. Trimming removed 5 bases at V and 7 bases at J, with 14 bases between. CDR1 and CDR2 from the germline V gene are SEHNR and FQNEAQ (reference sequence). This CDR3 has 13 residues. The CDR3 DNA reads TGTGCCAGCAGCCCCCCGGGTCGGATTGAAGCTTTCTTT. Residues: CASSPPGRIEAFF.